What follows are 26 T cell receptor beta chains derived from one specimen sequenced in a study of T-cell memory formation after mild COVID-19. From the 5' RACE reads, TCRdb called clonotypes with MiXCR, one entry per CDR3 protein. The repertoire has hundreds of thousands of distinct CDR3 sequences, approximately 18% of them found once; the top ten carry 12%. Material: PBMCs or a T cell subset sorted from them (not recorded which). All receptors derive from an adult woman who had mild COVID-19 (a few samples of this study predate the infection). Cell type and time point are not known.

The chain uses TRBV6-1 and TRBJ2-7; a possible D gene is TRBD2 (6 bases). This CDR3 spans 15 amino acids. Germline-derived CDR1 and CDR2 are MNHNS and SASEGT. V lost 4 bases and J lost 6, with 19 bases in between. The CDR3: CASSGGGTRRSEQYF. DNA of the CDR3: TGTGCCAGCAGTGGTGGCGGGACGCGGCGATCCGAGCAGTACTTC.

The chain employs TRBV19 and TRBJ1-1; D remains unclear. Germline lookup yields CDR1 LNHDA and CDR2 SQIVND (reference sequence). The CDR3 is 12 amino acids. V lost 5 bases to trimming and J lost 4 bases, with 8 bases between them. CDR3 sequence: CASSPGITEAFF. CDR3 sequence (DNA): TGTGCCAGTAGTCCCGGGATCACTGAAGCTTTCTTT.

The CDR3, as DNA: TGCGCCAGCAGGGAGGGTGGGTCTTACAATGAGCAGTTCTTC. It translates to CASREGGSYNEQFF. The rearrangement uses TRBV4-1 and TRBJ2-1; perhaps TRBD2 as D (6 bases). Looked up from germline, CDR1 is MGHRA and CDR2 is YSYEKL. CDR3 length: 14 residues. The V end lost 6 bases, the J end lost 4 bases, and 13 bases lay between the germline ends.

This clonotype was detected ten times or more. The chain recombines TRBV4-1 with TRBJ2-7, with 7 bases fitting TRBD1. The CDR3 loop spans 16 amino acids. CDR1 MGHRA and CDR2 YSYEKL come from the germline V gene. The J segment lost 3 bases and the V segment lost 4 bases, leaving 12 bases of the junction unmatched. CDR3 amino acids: CASSLQQQGELYEQYF. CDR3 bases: TGCGCCAGCAGCCTCCAGCAGCAGGGGGAACTCTACGAGCAGTACTTC.

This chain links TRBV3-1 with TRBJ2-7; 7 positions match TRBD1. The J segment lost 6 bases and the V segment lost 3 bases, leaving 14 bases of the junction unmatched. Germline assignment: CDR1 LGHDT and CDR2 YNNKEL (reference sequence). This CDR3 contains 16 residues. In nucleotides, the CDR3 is TGTGCCAGCAGCCACCTCCAGAGGGGGCATCGGATCGAGCAGTACTTC. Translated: CASSHLQRGHRIEQYF.

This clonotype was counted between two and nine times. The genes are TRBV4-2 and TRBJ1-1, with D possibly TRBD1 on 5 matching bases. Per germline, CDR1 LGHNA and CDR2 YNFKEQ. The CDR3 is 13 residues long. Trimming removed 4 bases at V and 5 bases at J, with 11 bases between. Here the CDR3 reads CASSPGAVTEAFF. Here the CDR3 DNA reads TGTGCCAGCAGCCCCGGGGCAGTGACTGAAGCTTTCTTT.

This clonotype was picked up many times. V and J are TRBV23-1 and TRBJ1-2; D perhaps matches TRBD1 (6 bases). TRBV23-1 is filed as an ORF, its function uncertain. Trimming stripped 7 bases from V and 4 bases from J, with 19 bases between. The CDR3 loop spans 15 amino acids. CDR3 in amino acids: CASKHGQCPTYGYTF. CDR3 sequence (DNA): TGCGCCAGCAAGCACGGACAGTGCCCTACCTATGGCTACACCTTC.

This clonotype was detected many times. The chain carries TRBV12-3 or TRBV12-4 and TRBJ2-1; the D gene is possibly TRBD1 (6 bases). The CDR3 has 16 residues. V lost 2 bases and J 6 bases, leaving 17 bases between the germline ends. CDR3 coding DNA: TGTGCCAGCAGTTTACCCTCCTTCCAGGGGTCCAATGAGCAGTTCTTC. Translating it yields CASSLPSFQGSNEQFF.

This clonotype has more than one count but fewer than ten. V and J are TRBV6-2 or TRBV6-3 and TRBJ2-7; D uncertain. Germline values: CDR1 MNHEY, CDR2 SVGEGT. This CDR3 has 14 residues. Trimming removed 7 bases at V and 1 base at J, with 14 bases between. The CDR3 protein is CASTLPWMSYEQYF. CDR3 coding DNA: TGTGCCAGCACCTTACCGTGGATGTCCTACGAGCAGTACTTC.

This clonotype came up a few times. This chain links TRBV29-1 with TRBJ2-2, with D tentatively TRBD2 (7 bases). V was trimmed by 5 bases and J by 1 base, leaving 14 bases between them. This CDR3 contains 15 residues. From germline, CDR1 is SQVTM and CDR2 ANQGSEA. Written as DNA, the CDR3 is TGCAGCGTTAATAGGGGGGGCCGGAACACCGGGGAGCTGTTTTTT. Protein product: CSVNRGGRNTGELFF.

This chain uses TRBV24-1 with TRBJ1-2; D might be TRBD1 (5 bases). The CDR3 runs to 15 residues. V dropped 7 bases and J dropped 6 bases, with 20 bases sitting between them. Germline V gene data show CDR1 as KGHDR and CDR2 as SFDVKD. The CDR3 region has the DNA TGTGCCACCAGCCTACCGGGGACCAGGGAGGATGGCTACACCTTC. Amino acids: CATSLPGTREDGYTF.

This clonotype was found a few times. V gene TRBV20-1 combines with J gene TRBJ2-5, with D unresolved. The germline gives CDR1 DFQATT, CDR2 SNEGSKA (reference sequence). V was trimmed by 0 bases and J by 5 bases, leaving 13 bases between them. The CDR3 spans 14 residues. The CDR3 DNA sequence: TGCAGTGCTAGAGAAAGGCCATCCAGGGAGACCCAGTACTTC. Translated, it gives CSARERPSRETQYF.

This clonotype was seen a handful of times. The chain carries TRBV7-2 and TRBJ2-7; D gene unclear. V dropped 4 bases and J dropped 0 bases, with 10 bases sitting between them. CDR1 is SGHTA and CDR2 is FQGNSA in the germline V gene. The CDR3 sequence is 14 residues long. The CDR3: CASSSGPSSYEQYF. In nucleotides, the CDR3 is TGTGCCAGCAGCTCGGGCCCTAGCTCCTACGAGCAGTACTTC.

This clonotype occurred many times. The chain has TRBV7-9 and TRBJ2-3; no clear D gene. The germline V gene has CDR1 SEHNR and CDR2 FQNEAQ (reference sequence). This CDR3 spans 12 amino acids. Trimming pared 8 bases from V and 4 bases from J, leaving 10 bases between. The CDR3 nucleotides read TGTGCCAGCGGCGCGACGTCAGATACGCAGTATTTT. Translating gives CASGATSDTQYF.

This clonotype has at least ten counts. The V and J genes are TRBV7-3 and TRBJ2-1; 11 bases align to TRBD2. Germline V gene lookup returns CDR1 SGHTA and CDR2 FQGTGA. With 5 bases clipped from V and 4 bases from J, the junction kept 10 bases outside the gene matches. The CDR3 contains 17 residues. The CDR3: CASSRRGGTSGYNEQFF. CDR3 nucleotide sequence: TGTGCCAGCAGCCGCCGCGGGGGGACTAGCGGATACAATGAGCAGTTCTTC.

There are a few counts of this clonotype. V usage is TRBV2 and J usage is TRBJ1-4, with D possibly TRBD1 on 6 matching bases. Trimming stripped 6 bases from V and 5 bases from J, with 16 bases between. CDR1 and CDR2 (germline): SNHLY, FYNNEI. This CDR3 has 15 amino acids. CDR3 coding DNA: TGTGCCAGCAGACCCTATCGGACAGAGAATGAAAAACTGTTTTTT. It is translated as CASRPYRTENEKLFF.

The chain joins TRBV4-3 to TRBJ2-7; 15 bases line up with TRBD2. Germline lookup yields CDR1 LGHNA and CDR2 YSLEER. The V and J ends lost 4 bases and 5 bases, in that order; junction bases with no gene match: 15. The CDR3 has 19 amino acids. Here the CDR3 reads CASSPSGLAGGPGSDEQYF. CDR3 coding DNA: TGCGCCAGCAGCCCCTCGGGACTAGCGGGAGGTCCAGGTTCCGACGAGCAGTACTTC.

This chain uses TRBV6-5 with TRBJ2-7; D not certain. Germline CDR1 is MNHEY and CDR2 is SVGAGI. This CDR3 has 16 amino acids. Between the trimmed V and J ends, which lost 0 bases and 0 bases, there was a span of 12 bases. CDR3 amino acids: CASSYSVKGPSYEQYF. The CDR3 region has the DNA TGTGCCAGCAGTTACTCGGTTAAGGGTCCCTCCTACGAGCAGTACTTC.

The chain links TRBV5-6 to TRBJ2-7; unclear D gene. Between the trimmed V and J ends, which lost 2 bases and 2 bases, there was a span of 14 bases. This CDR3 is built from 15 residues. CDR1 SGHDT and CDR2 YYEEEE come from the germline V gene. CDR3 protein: CASSLNFDAAYEQYF. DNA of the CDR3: TGTGCCAGCAGCTTAAATTTCGACGCAGCCTACGAGCAGTACTTC.

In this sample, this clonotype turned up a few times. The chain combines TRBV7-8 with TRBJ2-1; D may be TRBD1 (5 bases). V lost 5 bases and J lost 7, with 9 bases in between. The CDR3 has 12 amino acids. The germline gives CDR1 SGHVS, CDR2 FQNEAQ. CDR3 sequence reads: CASSAGMNEQFF. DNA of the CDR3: TGTGCCAGCAGCGCAGGGATGAATGAGCAGTTCTTC.

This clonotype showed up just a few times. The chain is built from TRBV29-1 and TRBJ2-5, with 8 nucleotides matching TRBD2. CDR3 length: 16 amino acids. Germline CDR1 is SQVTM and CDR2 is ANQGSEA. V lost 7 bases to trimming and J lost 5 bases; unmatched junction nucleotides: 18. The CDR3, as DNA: TGCAGCGCGCCGGGACTAGGCGCGGCGATCAGCGAGACCCAGTACTTC. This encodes CSAPGLGAAISETQYF. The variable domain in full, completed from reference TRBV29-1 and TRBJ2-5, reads SAVISQKPSRDICQRGTSLTIQCQVDSQVTMMFWYRQQPGQSLTLIATANQGSEATYESGFVIDKFPISRPNLTFSTLTVSNMSPEDSSIYLCSAPGLGAAISETQYFGPGTRLLVL.

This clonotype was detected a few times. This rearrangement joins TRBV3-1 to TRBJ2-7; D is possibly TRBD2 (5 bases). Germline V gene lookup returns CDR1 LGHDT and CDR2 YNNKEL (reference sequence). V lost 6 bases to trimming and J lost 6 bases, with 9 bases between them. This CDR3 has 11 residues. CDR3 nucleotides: TGTGCCAGCAGGGCGAGCGGCGAGCAGTACTTC. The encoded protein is CASRASGEQYF.

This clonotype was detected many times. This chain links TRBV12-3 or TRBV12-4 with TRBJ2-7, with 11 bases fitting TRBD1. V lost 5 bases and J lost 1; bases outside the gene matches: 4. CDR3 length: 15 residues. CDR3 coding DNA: TGTGCCAGCAGTACCGGACAGGGGGCATCCTACGAGCAGTACTTC. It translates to CASSTGQGASYEQYF.

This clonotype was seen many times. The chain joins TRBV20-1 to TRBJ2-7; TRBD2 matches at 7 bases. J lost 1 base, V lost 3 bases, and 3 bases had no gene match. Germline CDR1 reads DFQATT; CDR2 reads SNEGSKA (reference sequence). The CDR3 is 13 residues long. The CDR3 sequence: CSARLRGSYEQYF. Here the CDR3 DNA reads TGCAGTGCTAGGTTGCGGGGGTCCTACGAGCAGTACTTC.

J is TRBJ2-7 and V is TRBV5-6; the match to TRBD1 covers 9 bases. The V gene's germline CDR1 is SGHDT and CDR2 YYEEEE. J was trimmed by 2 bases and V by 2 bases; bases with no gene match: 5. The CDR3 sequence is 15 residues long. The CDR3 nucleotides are TGTGCCAGCAGCTTTGGGGGACAGGGCCCCTACGAGCAGTACTTC. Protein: CASSFGGQGPYEQYF.

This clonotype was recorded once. The CDR3 protein is CASRGQVSTEAFF. CDR3 in DNA: TGTGCCAGCAGGGGACAGGTGAGCACTGAAGCTTTCTTT. This chain connects TRBV6-1 to TRBJ1-1; 8 positions match TRBD1. The CDR3 is 13 amino acids. V trimming: 6 bases; J trimming: 4 bases; junction bases outside the gene matches: 4. CDR1 is MNHNS, CDR2 SASEGT, per germline.